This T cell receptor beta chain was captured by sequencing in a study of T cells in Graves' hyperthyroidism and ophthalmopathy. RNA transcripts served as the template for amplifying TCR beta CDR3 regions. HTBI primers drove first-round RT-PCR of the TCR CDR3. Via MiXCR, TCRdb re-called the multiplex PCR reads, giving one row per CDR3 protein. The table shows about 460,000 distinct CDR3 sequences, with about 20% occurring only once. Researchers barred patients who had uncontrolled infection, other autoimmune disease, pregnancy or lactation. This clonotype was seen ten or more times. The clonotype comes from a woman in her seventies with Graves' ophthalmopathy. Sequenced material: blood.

CDR3 DNA: TGTGCCAGCAGTTTAAGTGGGAATGAAAAACTGTTTTTT. It encodes CASSLSGNEKLFF. The genes are TRBV7-9 and TRBJ1-4; D gene uncertain. V lost 6 bases, J lost 5 bases, and 10 bases lay in between. Germline assignment: CDR1 SEHNR and CDR2 FQNEAQ (reference sequence). The CDR3 runs to 13 residues.